These 31 T cell receptor beta chains were sequenced from one sample in a study of blood T cell repertoires in COVID-19. Assay: immunoSEQ multiplex PCR; the TCRdb copy retains only in-frame clones and omits some. The profile shows approximately 190,000 clones, over 70% of them singletons. The sequencing sample was made of peripheral blood. These receptors were collected from a man aged 60 to 75 with acute or convalescent COVID-19.

V gene TRBV4-3 combines with J gene TRBJ1-2; TRBD1 matches 8 bases. The CDR3 has 15 residues. Unmatched junction bases numbered 7, after V lost 2 bases and J lost 5 bases. Germline lookup yields CDR1 LGHNA and CDR2 YSLEER. The CDR3 reads CASSQTDRGGYGYTF. CDR3 coding DNA: TGCGCCAGCAGCCAAACTGACAGGGGCGGGTATGGCTACACCTTC.

V usage is TRBV5-5 and J usage is TRBJ2-1; TRBD2 matches 7 bases. CDR3 length: 13 residues. J was trimmed by 7 bases and V by 4 bases; bases with no gene match: 5. Germline assignment: CDR1 SGHKS and CDR2 YYEKEE (reference sequence). The CDR3 reads CASSLVGGNEQFF. CDR3 bases: TGTGCCAGCAGCCTAGTGGGGGGGAATGAGCAGTTCTTC.

This clone has just one count. The sample holds other DNA sequences that translate to the same CDR3. The CDR3 loop is CATSLGGGDNEQFF. CDR3 DNA: TGTGCCACCTCCCTGGGGGGGGGTGACAATGAGCAGTTCTTC. J is TRBJ2-1 and V is TRBV24-1; TRBD2 agrees at 7 bases. Germline V CDR1 and CDR2: KGHDR, SFDVKD. The CDR3 is 14 amino acids. J gave up 5 bases and V 9 bases, and 9 bases lay outside the gene matches.

The sample holds one count of this clone. This sequence joins TRBV7-8 and TRBJ2-1; no reliable D call. This CDR3 has 12 residues. V dropped 5 bases and J dropped 12 bases, with 14 bases sitting between them. The germline CDR1 and CDR2 sequences are SGHVS and FQNEAQ. The CDR3 loop is CASSPRLGWQFF. CDR3 nucleotides: TGTGCCAGCAGCCCCCGACTTGGATGGCAGTTCTTC.

The chain joins TRBV18 to TRBJ1-1; D is unclear. The CDR3 spans 13 residues. Looked up from germline, CDR1 is KGHSH and CDR2 is LQKENI. Trimming removed 0 bases at V and 0 bases at J, with 2 bases between. This CDR3 reads CASSPPMNTEAFF. The CDR3 nucleotides read TGTGCCAGCTCACCACCCATGAACACTGAAGCTTTCTTT.

The rearrangement uses TRBV10-3 and TRBJ1-3; D remains unclear. V dropped 3 bases and J dropped 0 bases, with 12 bases sitting between them. This CDR3 spans 16 amino acids. Germline CDR1 is ENHRY and CDR2 is SYGVKD. CDR3 loop: CAISDGGRGSGNTIYF. In nucleotides, the CDR3 is TGTGCCATCAGTGATGGAGGTCGGGGCTCTGGAAACACCATATATTTT.

This clone has a count of ten or more. The chain is built from TRBV30 and TRBJ1-1; D ambiguous. In germline, CDR1 is GTSNPN, CDR2 SVGIG (reference sequence). Trimming stripped 0 bases from V and 11 bases from J, with 13 bases between. This CDR3 is built from 12 residues. CDR3 in amino acids: CAWSVGPTAAFF. In nucleotides, the CDR3 is TGTGCCTGGAGTGTTGGGCCAACGGCGGCTTTCTTT.

The chain uses TRBV12-5 and TRBJ1-3; 9 nucleotides align to TRBD1. CDR3 size: 16 residues. Germline assignment: CDR1 LGHNT and CDR2 FRNRAP. V was pared by 4 bases and J by 4 bases, with 8 bases of the junction left unmatched. The CDR3 DNA is TGTGCTAGTGGTTCGGTAAACAGGGGGCAAGGAAACACCATATATTTT. Translation: CASGSVNRGQGNTIYF.

This chain connects TRBV3-1 (or the pseudogene TRBV3-2) to TRBJ1-5; D not resolved. Per germline, CDR1 LGHDT and CDR2 YNNKEL (reference sequence). The CDR3 consists of 13 residues. V dropped 1 base and J dropped 7 bases, with 8 bases sitting between them. The CDR3 nucleotides read TGTGCCAGCAGCCAAGGTCATGGCCAGCCCCAGCATTTT. Translation: CASSQGHGQPQHF.

This chain connects TRBV3-1 (or the pseudogene TRBV3-2) to TRBJ2-2; 9 bases line up with TRBD1. The CDR3 loop spans 14 amino acids. V shed 4 bases and J 8 bases; nucleotides not matched to a gene: 5. Germline V lookup: CDR1 LGHDT, CDR2 YNNKEL (reference sequence). CDR3 coding DNA: TGTGCCAGCAGCCCGCGGACAGGGGAAGGGGAGCTGTTTTTT. Protein: CASSPRTGEGELFF.

The V gene is TRBV3-1 (or the pseudogene TRBV3-2), the J gene TRBJ1-6, with TRBD1 matching over 9 bases. Germline V gives CDR1 LGHDT, CDR2 YNNKEL (reference sequence). The CDR3 covers 15 residues. The trim removed 5 bases at V and 7 bases at J, leaving 6 bases unmatched. The CDR3 DNA is TGTGCCAGCAGCGGACGGGACAGGGAGAATTCACCCCTCCACTTT. Its translation is CASSGRDRENSPLHF.

The chain joins TRBV10-3 to TRBJ1-5; 9 bases agree with TRBD1. Unmatched junction bases numbered 5, after V lost 9 bases and J lost 5 bases. The CDR3 length is 13 residues. The germline gives CDR1 ENHRY, CDR2 SYGVKD. The CDR3 loop is CAIGQGRDQPQHF. The CDR3 DNA is TGTGCCATTGGACAGGGGAGAGATCAGCCCCAGCATTTT.

The sample holds a few counts of this clone. V is TRBV19 and J is TRBJ2-7; 12 positions match TRBD2. The germline CDR1 and CDR2 sequences are LNHDA and SQIVND (reference sequence). Trimming removed 6 bases from V and 0 bases from J; junction bases left unmatched: 3. This CDR3 comprises 15 residues. The CDR3: CASRTSGGASYEQYF. Written as DNA, the CDR3 is TGTGCCAGTAGGACTAGCGGGGGAGCCTCCTACGAGCAGTACTTC.

The chain joins TRBV10-3 to TRBJ1-5; 8 bases map to TRBD1. Unmatched junction bases numbered 5, after V lost 6 bases and J lost 4 bases. This CDR3 is 14 amino acids long. The germline gives CDR1 ENHRY, CDR2 SYGVKD. Here the CDR3 DNA reads TGTGCCATCAGCGAACAGGGGGGGAATCAGCCCCAGCATTTT. Encoded protein: CAISEQGGNQPQHF.

This clone was counted a few times. V gene TRBV13 combines with J gene TRBJ2-1, with 7 bases aligning to TRBD1. Per germline, CDR1 PRHDT and CDR2 FYEKMQ (reference sequence). The CDR3 is made up of 17 amino acids. V shed 1 base and J 0 bases; nucleotides not matched to a gene: 6. Here the CDR3 DNA reads TGTGCCAGCAGCTTAGAAGGCTGGGACAGCTCCTACAATGAGCAGTTCTTC. This translates into CASSLEGWDSSYNEQFF.

The chain uses TRBV5-4 and TRBJ2-1; TRBD2 matches at 11 bases. The CDR3 is made up of 16 amino acids. CDR1 is SGHNT, CDR2 YYREEE, per germline (reference sequence). After removal of 3 bases from V and 3 bases from J, the junction contained 5 bases not matched to a gene. The CDR3 loop reads CASSYGTSGDYNEQFF. The CDR3 nucleotides are TGTGCCAGCAGCTACGGGACTAGCGGTGACTACAATGAGCAGTTCTTC.

The chain links TRBV20-1 to TRBJ2-7; TRBD1 agrees at 7 bases. V lost 3 bases and J lost 3; bases outside the gene matches: 8. The CDR3 length is 14 residues. Germline assignment: CDR1 DFQATT and CDR2 SNEGSKA (reference sequence). DNA of the CDR3: TGCAGTGCTAGTCCTCGGACAGGAATCTACGAGCAGTACTTC. This gives the protein CSASPRTGIYEQYF.

The chain joins TRBV12-5 to TRBJ1-3; weak D call: TRBD1 (5 bases). The length of the CDR3 is 16 residues. Trimming left V 10 bases short and J 0 bases short, with 19 bases between. Per the germline V gene, CDR1 is LGHNT and CDR2 is FRNRAP. The CDR3 here is CATLLTATSSGNTIYF. CDR3 DNA sequence: TGTGCTACTCTCCTGACAGCGACGAGCTCTGGAAACACCATATATTTT.

The genes are TRBV7-8 and TRBJ2-1; 12 bases match TRBD2. CDR1 is SGHVS and CDR2 is FQNEAQ in the germline V gene. This CDR3 region has 16 residues. Trimming cost V 5 bases and J 6 bases; bases outside gene matches: 8. The DNA of the CDR3 is TGTGCCAGCAGCCCCCCCCGACTAGCGGGGGTCAATGAGCAGTTCTTC. Protein product: CASSPPRLAGVNEQFF.

This chain links TRBV10-3 with TRBJ1-1; 7 nucleotides match TRBD1. Germline V gene lookup returns CDR1 ENHRY and CDR2 SYGVKD. V lost 11 bases and J lost 3; bases outside the gene matches: 9. CDR3 length: 13 residues. CDR3 coding DNA: TGTGCCGCCCAGACAGGGTACGACACTGAAGCTTTCTTT. This codes for CAAQTGYDTEAFF.

The rearrangement joins TRBV19 to TRBJ1-2, with D uncertain. V lost 3 bases and J lost 0, with 11 bases in between. The CDR3 extends over 15 amino acids. Germline V CDR1 and CDR2: LNHDA, SQIVND (reference sequence). Here the CDR3 reads CASSIRFLANYGYTF. In DNA form, the CDR3 reads TGTGCCAGTAGTATCCGATTTCTAGCTAACTATGGCTACACCTTC.

Only one count was recorded for this clone. The gene calls are TRBV6-5 and TRBJ1-6; D might be TRBD1 (5 bases). CDR1 MNHEY and CDR2 SVGAGI come from the germline V gene. The CDR3 extends over 15 amino acids. Between the trimmed V and J ends, which lost 6 bases and 9 bases, there was a span of 18 bases. For the CDR3, the DNA is TGTGCCAGCAGCCAGTGGCGGCAGGGTGGTTCACCCCTCCACTTT. Translating gives CASSQWRQGGSPLHF.

This chain uses TRBV3-1 (or the pseudogene TRBV3-2) with TRBJ1-1, with D tentatively TRBD1 (5 bases). Germline CDR1 LGHDT, CDR2 YNNKEL (reference sequence). The CDR3 loop spans 13 amino acids. With 5 bases removed from V and 5 bases from J, the gap between germline ends came to 12 bases. This CDR3 is CASSSAGLTEAFF. CDR3 coding DNA: TGTGCCAGCAGCTCTGCAGGGTTAACTGAAGCTTTCTTT.

CDR3 DNA sequence: TGTGCCAGCAGCTTGCAACTAGCGGGAGTTCGGGATACGCAGTATTTT. Translating gives CASSLQLAGVRDTQYF. The V call is TRBV7-2, the J call TRBJ2-3; 11 bases match TRBD2. Trimming at V came to 3 bases and at J to 6 bases, leaving 8 bases not matched to a gene. This CDR3 region has 16 residues. The V gene's germline CDR1 is SGHTA and CDR2 FQGNSA.

The chain combines TRBV30 with TRBJ1-5; 7 bases agree with TRBD1. The CDR3 totals 15 residues. Losses at the gene ends were 1 base for V and 2 bases for J; bases not matched to a gene: 5. The germline gives CDR1 GTSNPN, CDR2 SVGIG (reference sequence). DNA for the CDR3: TGTGCCTGGAGTGCGCCAGACAGGGGCAATCAGCCCCAGCATTTT. Its protein is CAWSAPDRGNQPQHF.

The rearrangement joins TRBV19 to TRBJ1-1, with D unresolved. V was cut by 7 bases and J by 1 base, with 13 bases left in between. This CDR3 has 14 residues. Germline CDR1 reads LNHDA; CDR2 reads SQIVND (reference sequence). The CDR3 DNA reads TGTGCCAGTACCCCGCCCAGGTGGAACACTGAAGCTTTCTTT. Its translation: CASTPPRWNTEAFF.

The chain employs TRBV7-9 and TRBJ2-7; possible D gene TRBD1, 6 bases. Germline-derived CDR1 and CDR2 are SEHNR and FQNEAQ (reference sequence). This CDR3 has 14 amino acids. V was clipped by 1 base and J by 5 bases, with 12 bases between them. The CDR3 here is CASSLGQGWNEQYF. The CDR3 bases are TGTGCCAGCAGCTTAGGTCAGGGGTGGAACGAGCAGTACTTC.

CDR3 DNA: TGTGCCAGCAGCTTAACAGGGGGCCACGAGCAGTACTTC. Its protein product is CASSLTGGHEQYF. V and J are TRBV7-8 and TRBJ2-7; 9 bases map to TRBD1. Trimming at V came to 2 bases and at J to 5 bases, leaving 1 base not matched to a gene. This CDR3 has 13 residues. Germline CDR1 reads SGHVS; CDR2 reads FQNEAQ.

The V call is TRBV19, the J call TRBJ2-4, with 7 bases matching TRBD1. The V and J ends lost 4 bases and 5 bases, in that order; junction bases with no gene match: 2. Per the germline V gene, CDR1 is LNHDA and CDR2 is SQIVND (reference sequence). CDR3 length: 13 amino acids. Written as DNA, the CDR3 is TGTGCCAGTAGTAGAGGACAGGAAAACATTCAGTACTTC. Translating gives CASSRGQENIQYF.

The V gene is TRBV10-3, the J gene TRBJ2-1; TRBD1 matches at 7 bases. V shed 4 bases and J 4 bases; nucleotides not matched to a gene: 1. CDR3 length: 13 amino acids. The germline V gene has CDR1 ENHRY and CDR2 SYGVKD. CDR3 region: CAISADRYNEQFF. In nucleotides, the CDR3 is TGTGCCATCAGTGCGGACAGGTACAATGAGCAGTTCTTC.

This clone was counted once. The rearrangement links TRBV19 to TRBJ2-2; D gene ambiguous. Trimming left V 6 bases short and J 2 bases short, with 13 bases between. The V gene's germline CDR1 is LNHDA and CDR2 SQIVND (reference sequence). The CDR3 covers 15 residues. The CDR3 sequence is CASRRSESNTGELFF. DNA for the CDR3: TGTGCCAGTAGGAGGTCAGAGAGTAACACCGGGGAGCTGTTTTTT.